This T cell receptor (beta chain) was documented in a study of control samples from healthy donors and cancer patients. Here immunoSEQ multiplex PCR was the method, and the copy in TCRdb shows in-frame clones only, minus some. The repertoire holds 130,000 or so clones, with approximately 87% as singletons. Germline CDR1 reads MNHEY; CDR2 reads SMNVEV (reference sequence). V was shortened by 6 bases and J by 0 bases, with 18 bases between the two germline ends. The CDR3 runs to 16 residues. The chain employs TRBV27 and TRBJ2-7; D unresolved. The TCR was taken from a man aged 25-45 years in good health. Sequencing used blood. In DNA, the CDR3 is TGTGCCAGCAGGCCCGTGAAGACCGAAAGCTCCTACGAGCAGTACGTC. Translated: CASRPVKTESSYEQYV.